The 24 T cell receptor beta chains in this list originate from one sample, sequenced in a study of monozygotic twins with inflammatory bowel disease. Reprocessing the 5' RACE reads, TCRdb reports a single entry for every CDR3 protein and omits DNA. Its table records 310,000 or so distinct CDR3 sequences. Sample: blood. Receptor source: a human donor with ulcerative colitis or Crohn's disease, or a healthy co-twin of an affected twin (not recorded which).

V usage is TRBV6-6 and J usage is TRBJ2-3. CDR1 is MNHNY, CDR2 SVGAGI, per germline (reference sequence). CDR3 length: 12 residues. CDR3 region: CASCRSTDTQYF.

The chain carries TRBV5-1 and TRBJ1-2; without DNA, the TCRdb call of TRBD1 cannot be checked. The CDR3 loop spans 14 amino acids. CDR1 is SGHRS, CDR2 YFSETQ, per germline. CDR3: CASSGDGGAYGYTF. The full variable domain, its missing parts supplied by reference TRBV5-1 and TRBJ1-2, is KAGVTQTPRYLIKTRGQQVTLSCSPISGHRSVSWYQQTPGQGLQFLFEYFSETQRNKGNFPGRFSGRQFSNSRSEMNVSTLELGDSALYLCASSGDGGAYGYTFGSGTRLTVV.

This chain connects TRBV20-1 to TRBJ2-7. Germline CDR1 DFQATT, CDR2 SNEGSKA (reference sequence). This CDR3 has 11 residues. CDR3 in amino acids: CSARSDYEQYF.

The J gene is TRBJ2-3, the V gene TRBV12-3 or TRBV12-4; TCRdb proposes TRBD2, but this gene call is untestable without DNA. This CDR3 is 19 amino acids long. The CDR3 region is CASRRPGLAGGKNTDTQYF.

The chain is built from TRBV5-1 and TRBJ2-7; TCRdb picks TRBD1, but there is no DNA to check that call. Germline V gene data show CDR1 as SGHRS and CDR2 as YFSETQ. The CDR3 is 12 amino acids. The CDR3 sequence is CASSLGRDEQYF.

This sequence joins TRBV11-2 and TRBJ1-1. The germline V gene encodes CDR1 SGHAT and CDR2 FQNNGV. CDR3 length equals 13 residues. The CDR3 sequence: CASSWRSATEAFF.

The rearrangement joins TRBV6-2 or TRBV6-3 to TRBJ2-7; TCRdb proposes TRBD1, but this gene call is untestable without DNA. CDR1 MNHEY and CDR2 SVGEGT come from the germline V gene. The CDR3 spans 12 residues. The CDR3 is CASSFTGSEQYF.

This chain links TRBV5-1 with TRBJ2-1; TCRdb gives TRBD2 as the D gene, but with no DNA this cannot be confirmed. CDR1 SGHRS and CDR2 YFSETQ come from the germline V gene. The CDR3 runs 13 residues. Here the CDR3 reads CASSLRGTLGPFF.

The chain is built from TRBV12-3 or TRBV12-4 and TRBJ2-7; TCRdb gives TRBD1 as the D gene, but with no DNA this cannot be confirmed. The CDR3 runs to 15 residues. This CDR3 reads CASSLSGQGMAEQYF.

J is TRBJ2-7 and V is TRBV18; the TRBD2 assignment by TCRdb is unverifiable without DNA. Germline CDR1 is KGHSH and CDR2 is LQKENI. The CDR3 has 15 amino acids. CDR3 amino acids: CASSPGLAGSYEQYF.

The chain links TRBV7-6 to TRBJ2-7; TCRdb outputs TRBD1, but without DNA this stays unchecked. In germline, CDR1 is SGHVS, CDR2 FNYEAQ. This CDR3 comprises 16 residues. The CDR3 protein is CASSLIGTGTSYEQYF.

The chain combines TRBV4-1 with TRBJ2-2; TCRdb names TRBD1, which stays unverified in the absence of DNA. The CDR3 covers 17 residues. Germline V lookup: CDR1 MGHRA, CDR2 YSYEKL. CDR3 sequence: CASSHPNGQGWTGELFF.

This chain connects TRBV6-2 or TRBV6-3 to TRBJ2-4; TCRdb designates TRBD1, a call that cannot be tested without DNA. The CDR3 is 17 amino acids. Germline V CDR1 and CDR2: MNHEY, SVGEGT. The CDR3 sequence is CASSYSSRGRAKNIQYF.

This chain uses TRBV20-1 with TRBJ2-3; no DNA is available, so the TRBD1 call from TCRdb remains unchecked. This CDR3 comprises 16 residues. Germline V gene sequence: CDR1 DFQATT, CDR2 SNEGSKA (reference sequence). This CDR3 is CSARGGDRDATDTQYF.

The chain is built from TRBV9 and TRBJ2-1; the D call of TRBD2 rests on TCRdb alone, since no DNA is present to check it. This CDR3 contains 17 residues. Germline values: CDR1 SGDLS, CDR2 YYNGEE. The CDR3 sequence is CASSVGVGGLYYNEQFF.

The V gene is TRBV24-1, the J gene TRBJ2-1; the TRBD1 assignment by TCRdb is unverifiable without DNA. The CDR3 totals 12 residues. The germline CDR1 and CDR2 sequences are KGHDR and SFDVKD. This CDR3 is CATSDFWGGQFF.

The chain recombines TRBV20-1 with TRBJ2-7; the D gene TCRdb calls, TRBD1, cannot be checked with no DNA. Germline-derived CDR1 and CDR2 are DFQATT and SNEGSKA (reference sequence). The CDR3 sequence is 13 residues long. CDR3 loop: CSAEGQGLYEQYF.

The V and J genes are TRBV5-1 and TRBJ1-4; the D call of TRBD1 rests on TCRdb alone, since no DNA is present to check it. Germline CDR1 is SGHRS and CDR2 is YFSETQ. This CDR3 has 15 residues. The CDR3 loop reads CASSRDLSTNEKLFF.

The chain links TRBV29-1 to TRBJ1-3. The CDR3 length is 14 residues. Germline V gene sequence: CDR1 SQVTM, CDR2 ANQGSEA. This CDR3 is CSVKGWDTGNTIYF.

The chain uses TRBV12-3 or TRBV12-4 and TRBJ2-1; the TCRdb call, TRBD1, lacks DNA for checking. The CDR3 loop spans 14 amino acids. CDR3 sequence: CASSLWTGANEQFF.

The chain employs TRBV7-2 and TRBJ2-2. Germline assignment: CDR1 SGHTA and CDR2 FQGNSA. The CDR3 extends over 16 amino acids. CDR3 amino acids: CASSPRGFPNTGELFF.

V gene TRBV28 combines with J gene TRBJ2-2; with no DNA, the TCRdb D assignment of TRBD1 cannot be verified. The CDR3 covers 15 residues. Per germline, CDR1 MDHEN and CDR2 SYDVKM. CDR3 sequence: CASGKDRVRTGELFF.

The chain combines TRBV14 with TRBJ2-3; the D gene TCRdb calls, TRBD1, cannot be checked with no DNA. The CDR3 is made up of 14 amino acids. Germline CDR1 and CDR2: SGHDN and FVKESK. This chain's CDR3 is CASSNPGRSDTQYF.

The rearrangement links TRBV7-2 to TRBJ2-3; the TRBD2 assignment by TCRdb is unverifiable without DNA. CDR1 SGHTA and CDR2 FQGNSA come from the germline V gene. The CDR3 sequence is 13 residues long. This chain's CDR3 is CASSLGSGHTQYF.